Following are 7 T cell receptor beta chains from one sample sequenced in a study of blood T cell repertoires in COVID-19. Some clones are missing from TCRdb's copy, which holds only in-frame ones; the method was immunoSEQ multiplex PCR. This table has 300,000 to 350,000 clones, 70% to 90% appearing once. Sequenced material: PBMCs or T cells enriched from blood (not recorded which). The receptors here all came from a middle-aged woman with acute COVID-19.

The V call is TRBV3-1 (or the pseudogene TRBV3-2), the J call TRBJ2-3; possible D gene TRBD2, 6 bases. The V gene's germline CDR1 is LGHDT and CDR2 YNNKEL (reference sequence). There are 15 residues in the CDR3. V was shortened by 4 bases and J by 0 bases, with 11 bases between the two germline ends. This chain's CDR3 is CASSRSGPSTDTQYF. The CDR3 bases are TGTGCCAGCAGCCGTAGCGGCCCTAGCACAGATACGCAGTATTTT.

V and J are TRBV28 and TRBJ2-1; D perhaps matches TRBD2 (5 bases). Per germline, CDR1 MDHEN and CDR2 SYDVKM. Trimming removed 6 bases at V and 6 bases at J, with 21 bases between. This CDR3 has 16 amino acids. CDR3 protein: CASSPIRKRTANEQFF. The CDR3 DNA reads TGTGCCAGCAGCCCCATAAGGAAGCGGACCGCCAATGAGCAGTTCTTC.

The chain has TRBV5-4 and TRBJ1-6, with a tentative D call TRBD1 (6 bases). The V gene's germline CDR1 is SGHNT and CDR2 YYREEE (reference sequence). This CDR3 has 17 residues. V was pared by 0 bases and J by 0 bases, with 10 bases between. The DNA of the CDR3 is TGTGCCAGCAGCTTGGACGGCAGGGGCTCCTATAATTCACCCCTCCACTTT. It yields the protein CASSLDGRGSYNSPLHF.

The rearrangement joins TRBV28 to TRBJ1-1; 8 bases are shared with TRBD1. The CDR3 sequence is 15 residues long. Germline CDR1 MDHEN, CDR2 SYDVKM. V lost 5 bases and J lost 4; bases outside the gene matches: 9. CDR3 amino acids: CASSPYTGGGTEAFF. CDR3 sequence (DNA): TGTGCCAGCAGTCCATACACAGGGGGGGGCACTGAAGCTTTCTTT.

In this sample, this clone turned up a few times. The V call is TRBV14, the J call TRBJ2-2; D might be TRBD2 (5 bases). The germline CDR1 and CDR2 sequences are SGHDN and FVKESK. This CDR3 comprises 15 residues. V lost 6 bases and J 2 bases, leaving 13 bases between the germline ends. The CDR3 bases are TGTGCCAGCAGTCCGGCGGGTTCAAACACCGGGGAGCTGTTTTTT. Amino acid sequence: CASSPAGSNTGELFF.

The CDR3 spells CASSPLAGMDYGYTF. The CDR3 DNA sequence: TGTGCCAGCTCACCACTCGCGGGGATGGACTATGGCTACACCTTC. This chain uses TRBV18 with TRBJ1-2; no clear D. V was clipped by 1 base and J by 3 bases, with 12 bases between them. The CDR3 is 15 residues long. The germline V gene encodes CDR1 KGHSH and CDR2 LQKENI.

Details on this clone: The same CDR3 is also encoded by other DNA sequences in this sample. The rearrangement joins TRBV2 to TRBJ1-2; D gene unclear. Looked up from germline, CDR1 is SNHLY and CDR2 is FYNNEI. CDR3 length: 12 amino acids. Trimming took 6 bases from V and 0 from J, leaving 5 bases between them. In DNA, the CDR3 is TGTGCCAGCAGGGGAGCTAACTATGGCTACACCTTC. Its translation: CASRGANYGYTF.